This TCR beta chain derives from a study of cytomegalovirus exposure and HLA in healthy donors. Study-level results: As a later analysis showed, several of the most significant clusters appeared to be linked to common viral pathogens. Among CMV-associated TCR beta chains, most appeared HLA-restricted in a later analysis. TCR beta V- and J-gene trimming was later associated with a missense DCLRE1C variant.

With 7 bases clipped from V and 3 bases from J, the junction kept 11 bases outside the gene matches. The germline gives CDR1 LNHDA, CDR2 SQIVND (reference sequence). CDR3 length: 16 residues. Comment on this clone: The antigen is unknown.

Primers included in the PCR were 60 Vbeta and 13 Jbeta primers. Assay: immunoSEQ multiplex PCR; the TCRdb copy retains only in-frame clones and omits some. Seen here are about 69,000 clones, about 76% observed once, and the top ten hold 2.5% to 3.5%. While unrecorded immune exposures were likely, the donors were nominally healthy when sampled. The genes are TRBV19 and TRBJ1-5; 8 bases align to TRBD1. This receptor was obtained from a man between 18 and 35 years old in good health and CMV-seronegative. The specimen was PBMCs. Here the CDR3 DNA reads TGTGCCAGTACCATATTCCCGGGACAGGCCAATCAGCCCCAGCATTTT. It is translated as CASTIFPGQANQPQHF.